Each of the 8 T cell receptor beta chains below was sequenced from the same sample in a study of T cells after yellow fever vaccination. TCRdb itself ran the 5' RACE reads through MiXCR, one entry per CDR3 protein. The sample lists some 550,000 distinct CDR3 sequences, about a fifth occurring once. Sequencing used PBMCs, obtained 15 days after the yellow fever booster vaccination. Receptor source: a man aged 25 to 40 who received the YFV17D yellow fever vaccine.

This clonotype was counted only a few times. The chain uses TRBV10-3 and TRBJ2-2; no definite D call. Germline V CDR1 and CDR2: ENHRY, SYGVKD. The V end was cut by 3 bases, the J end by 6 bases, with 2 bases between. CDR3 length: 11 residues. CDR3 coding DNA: TGTGCCATCAGTGATCCCGGGGAGCTGTTTTTT. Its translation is CAISDPGELFF.

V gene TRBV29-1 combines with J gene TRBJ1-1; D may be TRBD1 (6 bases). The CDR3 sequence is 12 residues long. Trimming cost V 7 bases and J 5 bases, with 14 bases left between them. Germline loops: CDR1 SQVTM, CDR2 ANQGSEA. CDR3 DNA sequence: TGCAGCGAGACCAGGGGTAGGACTGAAGCTTTCTTT. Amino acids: CSETRGRTEAFF.

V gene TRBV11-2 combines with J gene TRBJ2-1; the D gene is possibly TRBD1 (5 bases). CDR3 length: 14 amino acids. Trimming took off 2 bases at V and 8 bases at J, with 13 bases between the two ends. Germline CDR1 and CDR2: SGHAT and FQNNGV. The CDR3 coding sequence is TGTGCCAGCAGCTTAAGTACAGGTTCGGATGAGCAGTTCTTC. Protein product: CASSLSTGSDEQFF.

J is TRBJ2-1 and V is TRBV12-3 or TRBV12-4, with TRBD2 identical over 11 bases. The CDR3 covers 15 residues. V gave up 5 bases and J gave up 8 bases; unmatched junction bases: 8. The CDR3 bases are TGTGCCAGCAGTGCTATAGCGGGAGGGCCCTATGAGCAGTTCTTC. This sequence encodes CASSAIAGGPYEQFF.

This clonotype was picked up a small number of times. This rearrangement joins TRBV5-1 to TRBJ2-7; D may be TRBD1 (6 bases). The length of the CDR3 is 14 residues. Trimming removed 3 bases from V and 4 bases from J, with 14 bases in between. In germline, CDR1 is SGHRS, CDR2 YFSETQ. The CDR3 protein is CASSSGTYFYEQYF. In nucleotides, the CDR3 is TGCGCCAGCAGCTCCGGGACATACTTTTACGAGCAGTACTTC.

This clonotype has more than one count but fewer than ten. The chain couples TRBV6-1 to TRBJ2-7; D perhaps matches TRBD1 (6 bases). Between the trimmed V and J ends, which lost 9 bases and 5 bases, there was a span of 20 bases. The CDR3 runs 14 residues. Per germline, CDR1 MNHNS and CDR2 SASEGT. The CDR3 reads CASRTGTLSHEQYF. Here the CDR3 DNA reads TGTGCCAGTAGGACCGGGACATTGAGCCACGAGCAGTACTTC.

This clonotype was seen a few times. In DNA, the CDR3 is TGTGCCAGCAGCTACAGGGGGCGACCCTACGAGCAGTACTTC. Translating gives CASSYRGRPYEQYF. The chain has TRBV7-9 and TRBJ2-7, with TRBD1 identical over 9 bases. J gave up 2 bases and V 4 bases, and 3 bases lay outside the gene matches. This CDR3 region has 14 residues. From germline, CDR1 is SEHNR and CDR2 FQNEAQ (reference sequence).

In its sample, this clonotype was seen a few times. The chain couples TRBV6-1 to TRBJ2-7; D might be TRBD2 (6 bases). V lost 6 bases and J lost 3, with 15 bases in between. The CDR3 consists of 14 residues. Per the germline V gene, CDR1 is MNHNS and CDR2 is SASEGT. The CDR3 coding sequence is TGTGCCAGCAGGAACCTCCGGCGGGGCTACGAGCAGTACTTC. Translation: CASRNLRRGYEQYF.